These T cell receptor beta chains were read from a single sample in a study of CD8 T cells in ankylosing spondylitis. TCRdb analysed the 5' RACE reads with MiXCR anew, one entry per CDR3 protein. The data contain 300,000 to 400,000 distinct CDR3 sequences, approximately 10% of them singletons. Specimen: blood, either unsorted or a sorted T cell fraction (not recorded which). These receptor sequences come from a female donor with ankylosing spondylitis or in good health (not recorded which). The CDR3 runs from the conserved cysteine through the conserved F or W. The D gene is left open where the match is weak. Not all rows give a size; the values are once, few, many and, for expanded clones, a class.

j_call,d_call,clone_size,v_call,cdr3_aa
TRBJ1-2,TRBD1,few,TRBV7-6,CASSPGGDRVLGYGYTF
TRBJ2-1,-,many,TRBV5-1,CASSLHGPGLGVYEQFF
TRBJ2-2,-,many,TRBV24-1,CATSDLGQPDTGELFF
TRBJ2-2,-,-,TRBV12-3/TRBV12-4,CASSSISTGELFF
TRBJ1-1,-,-,TRBV18,CASFRERTEAFF
TRBJ2-1,TRBD2,many,TRBV2,CASRRLAGGGEQFF
TRBJ2-7,-,many,TRBV27,CASSIREAYEQYF
TRBJ2-5,TRBD2,many,TRBV20-1,CSASPVAGAGGETQYF
TRBJ2-2,-,many,TRBV12-3/TRBV12-4,CASTFTGTLNTGELFF
TRBJ2-6,-,many,TRBV10-1,CASSESLGANVLTF
TRBJ2-3,-,few,TRBV15,CATSPRSTHIDTQYF
TRBJ2-2,TRBD2,few,TRBV20-1,CSAPRLAGVSGELFF
TRBJ2-3,TRBD2,many,TRBV2,CASSNGLAGDTQYF
TRBJ2-3,-,few,TRBV5-6,CASSIGGGSGTQYF
TRBJ2-7,TRBD1,few,TRBV14,CASSQEGTAPRSYEQYF
TRBJ1-1,-,few,TRBV20-1,CSARGLRANTEAFF
TRBJ2-3,TRBD2,-,TRBV25-1,CASTERGTDTQYF
TRBJ2-1,-,many,TRBV7-9,CASSPPIDYNEQFF
TRBJ1-6,-,many,TRBV6-1,CASKATAYNSPLHF
TRBJ2-5,-,-,TRBV5-1,CASSPGGGARETQYF
TRBJ2-7,TRBD2,-,TRBV20-1,CSASGLAWDYEQYF
TRBJ1-5,-,few,TRBV20-1,CSASRHRTWGNQPQHF
TRBJ2-3,-,many,TRBV5-1,CASRTGEDTQYF
TRBJ1-3,-,many,TRBV29-1,CSGKIGSYPGNTIYF
TRBJ1-2,-,many,TRBV27,CASSSGQPGNGYTF
TRBJ2-1,-,many,TRBV12-3/TRBV12-4,CASTREGSYNEQFF
TRBJ1-5,-,many,TRBV15,CATSRDRGSNQPQHF
TRBJ2-1,TRBD2,many,TRBV20-1,CSARGLAGVPGISYNEQFF
TRBJ2-7,TRBD2,many,TRBV3-1,CASSQGTSGNEQYF
TRBJ1-5,-,many,TRBV20-1,CSAPGRDARYSNQPQHF
TRBJ1-2,TRBD1,many,TRBV5-1,CASSDQAGQGHGYTF
TRBJ2-2,-,many,TRBV27,CASSFFFPGELFF
TRBJ2-3,TRBD2,few,TRBV7-2,CASSLAPGLVEETDTQYF
TRBJ2-7,TRBD1,-,TRBV27,CASSTTGTGNEQYF
TRBJ2-1,TRBD1,many,TRBV20-1,CSARVGTESHNEQFF
TRBJ1-1,-,-,TRBV4-1,CASSQFRDGEAFF
TRBJ2-5,TRBD2,few,TRBV11-2,CASSFYSGSGPKTQYF
TRBJ2-5,-,many,TRBV7-7,CASSLAEQETQYF
TRBJ2-7,TRBD1,many,TRBV7-9,CASSIWDRSSYEQYF
TRBJ2-2,-,few,TRBV25-1,CASRASLGPGAGELFF
TRBJ2-5,-,-,TRBV9,CASSPGESSQETQYF
TRBJ2-4,TRBD1,-,TRBV5-1,CASSSRQGASKNFQYF
TRBJ2-1,-,many,TRBV27,CASSFATSYNEQFF
TRBJ2-5,-,-,TRBV28,CASRGTGIQETQYF
TRBJ2-5,TRBD2,few,TRBV7-6,CASSLGPGLEGETQYF